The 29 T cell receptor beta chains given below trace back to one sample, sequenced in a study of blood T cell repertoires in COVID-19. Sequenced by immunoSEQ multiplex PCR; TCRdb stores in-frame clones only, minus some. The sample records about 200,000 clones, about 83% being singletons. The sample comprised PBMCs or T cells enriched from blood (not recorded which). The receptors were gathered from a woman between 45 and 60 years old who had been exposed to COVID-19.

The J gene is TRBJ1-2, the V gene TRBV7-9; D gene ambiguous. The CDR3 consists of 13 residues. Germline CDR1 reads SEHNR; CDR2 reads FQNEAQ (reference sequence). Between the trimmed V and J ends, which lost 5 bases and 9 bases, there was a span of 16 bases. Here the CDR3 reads CASSRSGSYRYTF. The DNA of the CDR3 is TGTGCCAGCAGCCGGTCGGGATCTTATCGCTACACCTTC.

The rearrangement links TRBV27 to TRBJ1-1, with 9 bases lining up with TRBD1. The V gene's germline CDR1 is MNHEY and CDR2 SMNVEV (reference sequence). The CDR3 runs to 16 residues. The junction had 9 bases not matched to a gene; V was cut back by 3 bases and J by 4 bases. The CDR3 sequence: CASSLIGGTGITEAFF. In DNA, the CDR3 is TGTGCCAGCAGTTTGATTGGGGGGACAGGGATCACTGAAGCTTTCTTT.

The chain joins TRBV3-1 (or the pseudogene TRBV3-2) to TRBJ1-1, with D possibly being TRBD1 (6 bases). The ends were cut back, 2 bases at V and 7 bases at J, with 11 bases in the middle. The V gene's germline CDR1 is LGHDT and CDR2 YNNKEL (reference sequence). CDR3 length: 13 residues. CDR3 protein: CASSQFRGIEAFF. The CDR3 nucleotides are TGTGCCAGCAGCCAATTCAGGGGCATTGAAGCTTTCTTT.

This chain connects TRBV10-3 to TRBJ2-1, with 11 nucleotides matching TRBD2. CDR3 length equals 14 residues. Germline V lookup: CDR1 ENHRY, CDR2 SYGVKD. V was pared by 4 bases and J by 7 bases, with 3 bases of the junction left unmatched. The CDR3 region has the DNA TGTGCCATCAGTGGTAGCGGGGGGGAGAATGAGCAGTTCTTC. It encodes CAISGSGGENEQFF.

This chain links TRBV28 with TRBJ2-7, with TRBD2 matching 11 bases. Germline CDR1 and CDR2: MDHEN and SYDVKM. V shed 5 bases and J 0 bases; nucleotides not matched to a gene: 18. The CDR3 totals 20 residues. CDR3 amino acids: CASSRGLAGRLAGTSYEQYF. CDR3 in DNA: TGTGCCAGCAGTAGGGGCCTGGCAGGGAGACTAGCGGGGACCTCCTACGAGCAGTACTTC.

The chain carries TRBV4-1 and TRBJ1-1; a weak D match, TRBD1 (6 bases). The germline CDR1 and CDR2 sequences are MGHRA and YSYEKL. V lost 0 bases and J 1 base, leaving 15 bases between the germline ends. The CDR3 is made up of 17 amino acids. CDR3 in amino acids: CASSQDPWGPTNTEAFF. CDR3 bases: TGCGCCAGCAGCCAAGATCCTTGGGGGCCGACGAACACTGAAGCTTTCTTT.

The CDR3 is CASSERGQGEDTQYF. DNA of the CDR3: TGCGCCAGCAGTGAAAGGGGGCAAGGAGAAGATACGCAGTATTTT. The gene calls are TRBV10-1 and TRBJ2-3; TRBD1 agrees at 7 bases. Trimming at V came to 3 bases and at J to 5 bases, leaving 8 bases not matched to a gene. Germline-derived CDR1 and CDR2 are WNHNN and SYGVQD (reference sequence). The CDR3 spans 15 residues.

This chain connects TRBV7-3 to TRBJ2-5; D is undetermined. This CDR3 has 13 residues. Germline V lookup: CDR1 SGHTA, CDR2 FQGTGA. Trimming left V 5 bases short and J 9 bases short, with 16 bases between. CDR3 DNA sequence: TGTGCCAGCAGCGCAACTGCTATTTCGCCCCAGTACTTC. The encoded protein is CASSATAISPQYF.

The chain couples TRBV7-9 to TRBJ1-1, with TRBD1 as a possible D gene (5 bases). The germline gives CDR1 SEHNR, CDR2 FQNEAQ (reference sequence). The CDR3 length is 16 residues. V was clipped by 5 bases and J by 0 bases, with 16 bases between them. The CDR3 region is CASSVWGGLLNTEAFF. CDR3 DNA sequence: TGTGCCAGCAGCGTATGGGGCGGACTACTGAACACTGAAGCTTTCTTT.

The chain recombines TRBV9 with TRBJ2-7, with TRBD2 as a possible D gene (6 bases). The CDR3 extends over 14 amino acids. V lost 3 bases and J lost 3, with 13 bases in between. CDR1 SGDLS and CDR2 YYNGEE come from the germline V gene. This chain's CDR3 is CASSGRDSIYEQYF. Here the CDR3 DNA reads TGTGCCAGCAGCGGCCGGGACTCAATCTACGAGCAGTACTTC.

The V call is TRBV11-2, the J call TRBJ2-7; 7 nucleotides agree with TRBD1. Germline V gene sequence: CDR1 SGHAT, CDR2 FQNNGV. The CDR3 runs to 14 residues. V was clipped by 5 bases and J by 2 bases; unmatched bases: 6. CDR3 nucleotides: TGTGCCAGCAGCGCGACAGGGCTAGCCTACGAGCAGTACTTC. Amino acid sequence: CASSATGLAYEQYF.

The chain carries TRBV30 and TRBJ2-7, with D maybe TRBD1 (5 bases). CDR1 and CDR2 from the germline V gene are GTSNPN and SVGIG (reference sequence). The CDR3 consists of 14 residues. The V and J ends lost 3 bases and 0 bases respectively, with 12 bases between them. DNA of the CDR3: TGTGCCTGGAGCCAGGGCGCCCCCTCCTACGAGCAGTACTTC. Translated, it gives CAWSQGAPSYEQYF.

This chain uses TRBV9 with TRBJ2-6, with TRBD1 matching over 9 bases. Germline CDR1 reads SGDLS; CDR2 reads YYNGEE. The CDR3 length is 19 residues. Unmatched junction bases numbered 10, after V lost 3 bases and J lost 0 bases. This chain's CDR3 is CASSGPYRGRNSGANVLTF. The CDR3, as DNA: TGTGCCAGCAGCGGGCCCTACAGGGGGCGAAACTCTGGGGCCAACGTCCTGACTTTC.

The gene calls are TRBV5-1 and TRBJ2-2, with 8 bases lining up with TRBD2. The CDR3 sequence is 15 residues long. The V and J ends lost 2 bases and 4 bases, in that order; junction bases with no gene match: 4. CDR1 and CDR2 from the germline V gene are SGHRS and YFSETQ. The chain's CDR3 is CASSFSGGLTGELFF. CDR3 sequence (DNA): TGCGCCAGCAGCTTCAGCGGGGGCCTCACCGGGGAGCTGTTTTTT.

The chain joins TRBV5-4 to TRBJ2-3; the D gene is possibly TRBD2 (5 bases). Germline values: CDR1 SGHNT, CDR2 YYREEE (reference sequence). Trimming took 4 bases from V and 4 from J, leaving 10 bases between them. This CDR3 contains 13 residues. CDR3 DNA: TGTGCCAGCAGCCTAGCCCGCCCAGATACGCAGTATTTT. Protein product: CASSLARPDTQYF.

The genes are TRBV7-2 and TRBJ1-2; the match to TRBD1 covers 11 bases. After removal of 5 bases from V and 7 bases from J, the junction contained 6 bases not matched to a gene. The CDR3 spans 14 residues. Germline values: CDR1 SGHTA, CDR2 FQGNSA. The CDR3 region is CASSPRGTGGGYTF. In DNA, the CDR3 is TGTGCCAGCAGCCCGCGGGGGACAGGGGGTGGCTACACCTTC.

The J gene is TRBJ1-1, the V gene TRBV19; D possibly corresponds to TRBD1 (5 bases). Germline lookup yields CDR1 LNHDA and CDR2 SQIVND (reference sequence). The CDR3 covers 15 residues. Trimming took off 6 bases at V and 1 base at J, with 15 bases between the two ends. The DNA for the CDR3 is TGTGCCAGTAGATCGAGTCGGGGGGGGAACACTGAAGCTTTCTTT. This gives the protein CASRSSRGGNTEAFF. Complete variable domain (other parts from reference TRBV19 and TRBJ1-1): DGGITQSPKYLFRKEGQNVTLSCEQNLNHDAMYWYRQDPGQGLRLIYYSQIVNDFQKGDIAEGYSVSREKKESFPLTVTSAQKNPTAFYLCASRSSRGGNTEAFFGQGTRLTVV.

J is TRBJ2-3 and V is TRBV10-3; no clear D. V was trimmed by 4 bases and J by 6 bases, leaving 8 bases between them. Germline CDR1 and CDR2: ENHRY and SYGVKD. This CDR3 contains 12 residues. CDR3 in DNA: TGTGCCATCAGTGCCTTTCAGGATACGCAGTATTTT. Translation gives CAISAFQDTQYF.

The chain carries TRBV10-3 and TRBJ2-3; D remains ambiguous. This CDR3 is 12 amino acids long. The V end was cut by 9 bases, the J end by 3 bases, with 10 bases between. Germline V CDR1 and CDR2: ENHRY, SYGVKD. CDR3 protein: CAIATETDTQYF. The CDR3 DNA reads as TGTGCCATAGCCACAGAAACAGATACGCAGTATTTT.

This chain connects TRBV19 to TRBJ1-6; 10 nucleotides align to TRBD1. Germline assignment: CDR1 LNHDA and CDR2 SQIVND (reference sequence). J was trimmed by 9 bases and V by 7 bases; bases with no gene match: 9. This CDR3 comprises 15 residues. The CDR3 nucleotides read TGTGCCAGTACGCCTTCGGGACAGGGGCGTTCACCCCTCCACTTT. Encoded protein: CASTPSGQGRSPLHF.

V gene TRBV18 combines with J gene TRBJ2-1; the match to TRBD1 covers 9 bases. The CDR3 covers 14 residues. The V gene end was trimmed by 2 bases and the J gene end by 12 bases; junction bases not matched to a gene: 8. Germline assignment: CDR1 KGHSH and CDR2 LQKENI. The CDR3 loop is CASSPGTGPGRQFF. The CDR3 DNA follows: TGTGCCAGCTCACCAGGGACAGGGCCGGGAAGGCAGTTCTTC.

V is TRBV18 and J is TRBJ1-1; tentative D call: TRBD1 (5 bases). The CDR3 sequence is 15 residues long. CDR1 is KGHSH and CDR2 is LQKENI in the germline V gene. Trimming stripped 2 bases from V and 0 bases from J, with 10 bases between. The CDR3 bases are TGTGCCAGCTCACCATTAGACAGCATGAACACTGAAGCTTTCTTT. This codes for CASSPLDSMNTEAFF.

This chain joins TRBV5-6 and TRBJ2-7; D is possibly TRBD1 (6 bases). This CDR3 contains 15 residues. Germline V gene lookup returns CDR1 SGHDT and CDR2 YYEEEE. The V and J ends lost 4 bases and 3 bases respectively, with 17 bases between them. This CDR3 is CASSVGQGLGYEQYF. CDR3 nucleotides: TGTGCCAGCAGCGTCGGCCAGGGGTTGGGCTACGAGCAGTACTTC.

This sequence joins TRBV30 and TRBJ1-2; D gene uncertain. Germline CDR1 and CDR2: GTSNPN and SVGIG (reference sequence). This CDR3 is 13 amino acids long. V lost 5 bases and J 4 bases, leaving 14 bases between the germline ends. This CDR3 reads CAWSTQSLYGYTF. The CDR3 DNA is TGTGCCTGGTCAACACAGTCTCTCTATGGCTACACCTTC.

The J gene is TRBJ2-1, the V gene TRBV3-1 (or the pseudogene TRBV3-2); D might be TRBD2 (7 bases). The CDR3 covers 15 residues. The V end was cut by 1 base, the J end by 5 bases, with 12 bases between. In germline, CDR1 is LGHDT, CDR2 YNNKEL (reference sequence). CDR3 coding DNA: TGTGCCAGCAGCCAAGGAGGGGGGGCGAACAATGAGCAGTTCTTC. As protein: CASSQGGGANNEQFF.

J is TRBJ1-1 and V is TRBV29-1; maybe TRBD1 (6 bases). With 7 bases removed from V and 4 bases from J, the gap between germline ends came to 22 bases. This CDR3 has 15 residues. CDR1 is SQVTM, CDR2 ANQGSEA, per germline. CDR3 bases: TGCAGCGCCGTACATCACAGGGAAGGCGGCACTGAAGCTTTCTTT. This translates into CSAVHHREGGTEAFF.

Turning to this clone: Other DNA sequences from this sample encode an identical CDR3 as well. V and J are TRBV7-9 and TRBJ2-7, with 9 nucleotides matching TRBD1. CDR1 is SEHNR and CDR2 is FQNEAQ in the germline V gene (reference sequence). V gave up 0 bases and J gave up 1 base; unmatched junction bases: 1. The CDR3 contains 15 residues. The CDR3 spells CASSLAGTGSYEQYF. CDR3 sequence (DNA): TGTGCCAGCAGCTTAGCAGGGACAGGGTCCTACGAGCAGTACTTC. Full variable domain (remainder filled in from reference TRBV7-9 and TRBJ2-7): DTGVSQNPRHKITKRGQNVTFRCDPISEHNRLYWYRQTLGQGPEFLTYFQNEAQLEKSRLLSDRFSAERPKGSFSTLEIQRTEQGDSAMYLCASSLAGTGSYEQYFGPGTRLTVT.

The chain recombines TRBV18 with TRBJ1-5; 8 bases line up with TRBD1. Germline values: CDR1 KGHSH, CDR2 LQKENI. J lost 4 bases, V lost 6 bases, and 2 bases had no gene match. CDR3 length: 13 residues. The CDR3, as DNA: TGTGCCAGCTCCGGACAGGGTAATCAGCCCCAGCATTTT. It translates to CASSGQGNQPQHF.

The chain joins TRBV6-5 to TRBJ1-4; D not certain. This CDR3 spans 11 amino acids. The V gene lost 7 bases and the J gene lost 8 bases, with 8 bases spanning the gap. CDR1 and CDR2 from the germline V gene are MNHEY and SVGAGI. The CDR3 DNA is TGTGCCAGCATTGCGGGGGAAAAACTGTTTTTT. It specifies CASIAGEKLFF.